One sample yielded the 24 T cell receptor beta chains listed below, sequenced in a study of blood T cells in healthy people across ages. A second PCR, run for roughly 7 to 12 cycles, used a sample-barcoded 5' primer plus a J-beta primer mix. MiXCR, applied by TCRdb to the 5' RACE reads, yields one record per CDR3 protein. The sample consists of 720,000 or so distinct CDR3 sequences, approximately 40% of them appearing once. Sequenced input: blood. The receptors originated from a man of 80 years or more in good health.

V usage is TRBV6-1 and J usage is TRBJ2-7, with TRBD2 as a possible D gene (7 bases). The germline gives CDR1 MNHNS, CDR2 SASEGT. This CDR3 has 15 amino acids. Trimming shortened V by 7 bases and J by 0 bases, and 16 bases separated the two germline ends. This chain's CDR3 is CASKLTGGASYEQYF. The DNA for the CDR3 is TGTGCCAGCAAACTTACTGGGGGGGCCTCCTACGAGCAGTACTTC.

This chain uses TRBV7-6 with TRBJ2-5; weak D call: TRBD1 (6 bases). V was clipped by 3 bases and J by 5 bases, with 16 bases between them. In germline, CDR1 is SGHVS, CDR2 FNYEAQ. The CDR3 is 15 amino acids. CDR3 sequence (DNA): TGTGCCAGCAGCTTTGTACAGGGTCTTGGGGAGACCCAGTACTTC. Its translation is CASSFVQGLGETQYF.

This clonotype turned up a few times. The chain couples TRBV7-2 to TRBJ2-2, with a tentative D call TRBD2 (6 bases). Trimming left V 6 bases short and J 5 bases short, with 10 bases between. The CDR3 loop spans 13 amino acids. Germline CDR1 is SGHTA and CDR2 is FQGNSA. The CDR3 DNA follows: TGTGCCAGCAGGAGTGGGGGGACCGGGGAGCTGTTTTTT. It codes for CASRSGGTGELFF.

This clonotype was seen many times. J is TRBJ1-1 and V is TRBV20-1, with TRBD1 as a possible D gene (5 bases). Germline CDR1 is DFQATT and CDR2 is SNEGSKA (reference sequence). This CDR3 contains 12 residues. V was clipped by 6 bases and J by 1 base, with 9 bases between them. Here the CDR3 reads CSATDRNTEAFF. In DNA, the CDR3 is TGCAGTGCAACCGACAGGAACACTGAAGCTTTCTTT.

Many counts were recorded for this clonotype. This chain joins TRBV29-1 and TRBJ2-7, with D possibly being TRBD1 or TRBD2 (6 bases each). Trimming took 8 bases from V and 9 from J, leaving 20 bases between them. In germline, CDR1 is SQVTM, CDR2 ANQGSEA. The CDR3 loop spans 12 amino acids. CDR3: CSFQVGGKGQYF. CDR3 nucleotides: TGCAGCTTCCAGGTGGGGGGCAAGGGGCAGTACTTC.

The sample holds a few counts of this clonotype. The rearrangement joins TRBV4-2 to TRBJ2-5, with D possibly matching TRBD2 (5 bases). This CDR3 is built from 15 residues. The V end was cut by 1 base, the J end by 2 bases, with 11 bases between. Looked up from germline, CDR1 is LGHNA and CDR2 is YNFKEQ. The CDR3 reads CASSQAEEAQETQYF. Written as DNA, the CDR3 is TGTGCCAGCAGCCAAGCCGAGGAGGCTCAAGAGACCCAGTACTTC.

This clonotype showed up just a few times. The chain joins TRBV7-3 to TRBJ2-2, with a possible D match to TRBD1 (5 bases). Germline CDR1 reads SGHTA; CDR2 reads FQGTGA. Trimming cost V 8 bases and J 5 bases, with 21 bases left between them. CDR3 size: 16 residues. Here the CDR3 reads CASAPGGAPETGELFF. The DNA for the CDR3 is TGTGCCAGCGCCCCTGGTGGGGCCCCCGAAACCGGGGAGCTGTTTTTT.

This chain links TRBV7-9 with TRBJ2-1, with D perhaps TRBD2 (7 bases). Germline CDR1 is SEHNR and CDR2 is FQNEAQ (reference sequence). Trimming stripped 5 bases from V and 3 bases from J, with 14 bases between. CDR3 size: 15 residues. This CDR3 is CASSKRGGFYNEQFF. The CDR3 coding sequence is TGTGCCAGCAGCAAACGCGGGGGCTTCTACAATGAGCAGTTCTTC.

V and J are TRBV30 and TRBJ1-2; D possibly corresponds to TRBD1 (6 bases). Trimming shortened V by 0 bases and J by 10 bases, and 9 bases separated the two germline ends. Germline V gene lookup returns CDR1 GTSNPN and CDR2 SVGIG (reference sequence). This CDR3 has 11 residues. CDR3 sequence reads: CAWSVGGLYTF. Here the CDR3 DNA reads TGTGCCTGGAGTGTTGGGGGGCTCTACACCTTC.

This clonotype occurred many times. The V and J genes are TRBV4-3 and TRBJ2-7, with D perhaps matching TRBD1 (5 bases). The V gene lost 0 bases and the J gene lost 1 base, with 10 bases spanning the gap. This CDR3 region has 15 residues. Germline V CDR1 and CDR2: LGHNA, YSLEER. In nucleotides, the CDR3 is TGCGCCAGCAGCCAAGACAGGGAAGAATCCTACGAGCAGTACTTC. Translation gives CASSQDREESYEQYF.

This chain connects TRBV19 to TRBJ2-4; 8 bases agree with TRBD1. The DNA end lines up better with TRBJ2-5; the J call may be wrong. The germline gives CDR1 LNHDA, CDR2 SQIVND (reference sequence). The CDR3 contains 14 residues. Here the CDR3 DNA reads TGTGCCAGTAGCCGGACAGGGAGTTTGGAGACCCAGTACTTC. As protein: CASSRTGSLETQYF.

CDR3 in DNA: TGTGCCAGCAGCAGAGCCCCCCAGCCATCTAACACAGATACGCAGTATTTT. It translates to CASSRAPQPSNTDTQYF. The V call is TRBV7-2, the J call TRBJ2-3; no reliable D call. V was pared by 5 bases and J by 2 bases, with 20 bases between. The germline CDR1 and CDR2 sequences are SGHTA and FQGNSA. This CDR3 is 17 amino acids long.

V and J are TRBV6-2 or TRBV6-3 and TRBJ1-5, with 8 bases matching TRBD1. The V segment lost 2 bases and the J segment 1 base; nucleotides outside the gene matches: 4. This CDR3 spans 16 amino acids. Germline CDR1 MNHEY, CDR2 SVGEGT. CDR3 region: CASSYKTGASNQPQHF. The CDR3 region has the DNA TGTGCCAGCAGTTACAAGACAGGGGCCAGCAATCAGCCCCAGCATTTT.

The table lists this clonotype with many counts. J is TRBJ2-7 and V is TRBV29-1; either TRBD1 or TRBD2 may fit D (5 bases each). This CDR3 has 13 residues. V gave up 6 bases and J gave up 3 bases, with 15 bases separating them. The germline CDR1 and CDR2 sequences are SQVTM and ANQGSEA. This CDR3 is CSVSGRTIYEQYF. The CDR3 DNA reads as TGCAGCGTCTCGGGACGGACGATCTACGAGCAGTACTTC.

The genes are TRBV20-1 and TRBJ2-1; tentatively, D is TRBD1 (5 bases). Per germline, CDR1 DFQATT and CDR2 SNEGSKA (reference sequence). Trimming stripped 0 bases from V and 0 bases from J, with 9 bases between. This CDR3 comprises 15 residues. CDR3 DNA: TGCAGTGCTAGAGATAGGGGCCTCTCCTACAATGAGCAGTTCTTC. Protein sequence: CSARDRGLSYNEQFF.

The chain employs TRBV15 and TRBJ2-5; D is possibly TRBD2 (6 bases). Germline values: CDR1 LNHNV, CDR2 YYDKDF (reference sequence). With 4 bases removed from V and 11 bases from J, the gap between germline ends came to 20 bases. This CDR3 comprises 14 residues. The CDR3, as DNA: TGTGCCACCAGCACGGCGGGACGGATTTACGGGCAGTACTTC. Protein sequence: CATSTAGRIYGQYF. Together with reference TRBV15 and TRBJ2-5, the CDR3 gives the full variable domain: DAMVIQNPRYQVTQFGKPVTLSCSQTLNHNVMYWYQQKSSQAPKLLFHYYDKDFNNEADTPDNFQSRRPNTSFCFLDIRSPGLGDTAMYLCATSTAGRIYGQYFGPGTRLLVL.

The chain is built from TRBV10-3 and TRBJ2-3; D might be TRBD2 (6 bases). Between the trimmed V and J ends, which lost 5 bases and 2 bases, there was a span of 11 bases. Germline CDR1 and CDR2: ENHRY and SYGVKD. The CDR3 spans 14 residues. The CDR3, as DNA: TGTGCCATCAGTCACGGGGGAGACACAGATACGCAGTATTTT. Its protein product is CAISHGGDTDTQYF.

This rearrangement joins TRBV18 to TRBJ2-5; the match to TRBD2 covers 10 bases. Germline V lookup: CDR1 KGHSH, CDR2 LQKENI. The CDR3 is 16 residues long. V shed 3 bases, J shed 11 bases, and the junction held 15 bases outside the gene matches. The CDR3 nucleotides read TGTGCCAGCTCACCTAGGGTAGCGGGGGGAAACAATGAGCAGTACTTC. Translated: CASSPRVAGGNNEQYF.

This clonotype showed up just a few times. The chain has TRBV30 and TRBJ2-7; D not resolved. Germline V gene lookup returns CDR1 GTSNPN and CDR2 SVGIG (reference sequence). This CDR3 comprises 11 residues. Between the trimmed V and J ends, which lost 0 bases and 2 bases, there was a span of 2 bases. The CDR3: CAWSVTYEQYF. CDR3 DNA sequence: TGTGCCTGGAGTGTCACCTACGAGCAGTACTTC.

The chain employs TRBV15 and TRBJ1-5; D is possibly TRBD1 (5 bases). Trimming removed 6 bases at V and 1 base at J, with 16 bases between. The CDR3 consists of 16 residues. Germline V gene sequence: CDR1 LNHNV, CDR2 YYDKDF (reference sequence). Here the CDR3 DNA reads TGTGCCACCAGACAACGGAGCAGGGTGAGCAATCAGCCCCAGCATTTT. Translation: CATRQRSRVSNQPQHF. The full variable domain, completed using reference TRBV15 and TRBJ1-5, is DAMVIQNPRYQVTQFGKPVTLSCSQTLNHNVMYWYQQKSSQAPKLLFHYYDKDFNNEADTPDNFQSRRPNTSFCFLDIRSPGLGDTAMYLCATRQRSRVSNQPQHFGDGTRLSIL.

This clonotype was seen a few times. The CDR3 sequence: CSAHAPPGTGANVLTF. The CDR3 DNA sequence: TGCAGTGCCCACGCTCCCCCGGGAACTGGGGCCAACGTCCTGACTTTC. The J gene is TRBJ2-6, the V gene TRBV20-1; tentatively, D is TRBD2 (5 bases). There are 16 residues in the CDR3. V lost 6 bases and J lost 2, with 17 bases in between. The germline CDR1 and CDR2 sequences are DFQATT and SNEGSKA (reference sequence).

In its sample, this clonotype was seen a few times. The CDR3 region has the DNA TGTGCCAGCAGCCAGTTGGCGACGGGCGAGCAGTACTTC. Its translation: CASSQLATGEQYF. The gene calls are TRBV3-1 and TRBJ2-5; D is undetermined. TRBJ2-7 matches the DNA end more closely, so the J call is doubtful. The germline V gene encodes CDR1 LGHDT and CDR2 YNNKEL (reference sequence). The CDR3 is 13 amino acids.

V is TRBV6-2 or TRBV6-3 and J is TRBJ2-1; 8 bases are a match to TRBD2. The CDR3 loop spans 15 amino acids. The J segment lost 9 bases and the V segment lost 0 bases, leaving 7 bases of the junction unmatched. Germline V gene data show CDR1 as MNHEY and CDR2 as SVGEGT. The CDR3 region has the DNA TGTGCCAGCAGTTACTCCAGCGGGAGCAGGAGTGAGCAGTTCTTC. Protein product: CASSYSSGSRSEQFF.

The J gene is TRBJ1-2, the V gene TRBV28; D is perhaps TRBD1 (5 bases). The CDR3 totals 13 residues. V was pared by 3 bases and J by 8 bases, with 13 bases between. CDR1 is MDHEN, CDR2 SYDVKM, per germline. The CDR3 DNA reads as TGTGCCAGCAGTTTGGGACCAGGGATGGGCTACACCTTC. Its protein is CASSLGPGMGYTF.